The entry below describes one TCR beta chain. Antigen: not known. Unmatched junction bases numbered 7, after V lost 5 bases and J lost 7 bases. Per the germline V gene, CDR1 is SGHRS and CDR2 is YFSETQ. The CDR3 sequence is 14 residues long. In TCRdb, the 5' RACE reads were re-called with MiXCR into one record per CDR3 protein. This sample has over 400,000 distinct CDR3 sequences, with 25% to 30% found just once. This entry belongs to a study of CD8 T cells in ankylosing spondylitis. Notes on the study in general: Both synovial fluid and blood in reactive arthritis had previously been reported to carry some motif variants. One TCR beta motif, made up of under ten highly homologous variants, appeared characteristic of ankylosing spondylitis blood.

Material: blood, either unsorted or a sorted T cell fraction (not recorded which). This TCR derives from a male donor with ankylosing spondylitis. The rearrangement joins TRBV5-1 to TRBJ2-7; 12 nucleotides agree with TRBD1. In nucleotides, the CDR3 is TGCGCCAGCAGTTCCGGGACAGGGGGCGCAGAGCAGTACGTC. Translation: CASSSGTGGAEQYV.